This record looks at one T cell receptor (beta chain) sequence and its context. Germline V lookup: CDR1 SGHAT, CDR2 FQNNGV. The CDR3 has 13 residues. Trimming removed 4 bases from V and 3 bases from J, with 9 bases in between. This sample stems from a study of blood T cell repertoires in COVID-19. Study as a whole: The origin of the acute and convalescent COVID-19 samples was the United States, Italy and Spain.

Only in-frame clones appear in the TCRdb table, and some are missing; sequencing was by immunoSEQ multiplex PCR. The sample shows around 340,000 clones, 80% to 90% of them seen only once. The receptor's source is a middle-aged woman with acute COVID-19. V is TRBV11-2 and J is TRBJ1-1; the D gene is possibly TRBD1 (6 bases). The specimen sequenced was PBMCs or T cells enriched from blood (not recorded which). In DNA, the CDR3 is TGTGCCAGCAGCTGGACAGATGACACTGAAGCTTTCTTT. Protein product: CASSWTDDTEAFF. Together with reference TRBV11-2 and TRBJ1-1, the CDR3 gives the full variable domain: EAGVAQSPRYKIIEKRQSVAFWCNPISGHATLYWYQQILGQGPKLLIQFQNNGVVDDSQLPKDRFSAERLKGVDSTLKIQPAKLEDSAVYLCASSWTDDTEAFFGQGTRLTVV.